This TCR beta chain is from a study of blood T cell repertoires in COVID-19. About the study: From the United States, Italy and Spain came samples of acute and convalescent COVID-19.

Authors' processing steps: For nucleated cells, counts were estimated from reference gene primer amplification. Data came from immunoSEQ multiplex PCR; TCRdb stores just in-frame clones and leaves some out. The D gene and trimming were derived from the DNA, and the V and J assignments and clone size from that table. The repertoire consists of roughly 200,000 clones, with 85% to 90% occurring once and the leading ten covering 6.2%. Input material: PBMCs or T cells enriched from blood (not recorded which). The clonotype comes from a man in his forties who had recovered from COVID-19.

This chain's CDR3 is CASSRDRGTEAFF. The CDR3 DNA reads as TGTGCCAGTAGCCGGGACAGGGGGACTGAAGCTTTCTTT. The gene calls are TRBV19 and TRBJ1-1, with TRBD1 matching 11 bases. V lost 6 bases to trimming and J lost 5 bases; unmatched junction nucleotides: 2. The CDR3 extends over 13 amino acids. The germline CDR1 and CDR2 sequences are LNHDA and SQIVND (reference sequence). The whole variable domain, remainder taken from reference TRBV19 and TRBJ1-1, is DGGITQSPKYLFRKEGQNVTLSCEQNLNHDAMYWYRQDPGQGLRLIYYSQIVNDFQKGDIAEGYSVSREKKESFPLTVTSAQKNPTAFYLCASSRDRGTEAFFGQGTRLTVV.